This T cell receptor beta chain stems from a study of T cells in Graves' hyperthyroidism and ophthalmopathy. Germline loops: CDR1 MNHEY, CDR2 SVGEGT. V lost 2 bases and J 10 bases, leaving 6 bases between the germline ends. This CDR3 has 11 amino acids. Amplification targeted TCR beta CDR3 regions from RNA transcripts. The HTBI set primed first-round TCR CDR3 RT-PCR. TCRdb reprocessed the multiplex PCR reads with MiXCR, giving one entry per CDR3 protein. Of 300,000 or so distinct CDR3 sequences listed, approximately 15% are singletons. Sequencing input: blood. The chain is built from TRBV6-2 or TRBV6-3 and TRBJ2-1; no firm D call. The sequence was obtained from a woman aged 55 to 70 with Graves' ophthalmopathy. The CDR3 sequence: CASSYRREQFF. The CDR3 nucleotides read TGTGCCAGCAGTTACAGGCGGGAGCAGTTCTTC.